The clone carrying this TCR beta chain has a handful of counts. This sample is part of a study of blood T cell repertoires in COVID-19. Study background: COVID-19 samples, acute and convalescent, were from the United States, Italy and Spain. PBMCs, B-cell-depleted T cells, or T cells were the source of the cDNA or gDNA that made up the material.

The assay was immunoSEQ multiplex PCR, and TCRdb's table has in-frame clones only and misses some. The sample lists roughly 99,000 clones, roughly 80% occurring once. Germline V gene data show CDR1 as LGHDT and CDR2 as YNNKEL (reference sequence). Germline trimming cut 1 base from V and 4 bases from J; bases unmatched to any gene: 10. CDR3 length: 20 amino acids. The sequence was obtained from a woman aged 80 or over with acute or convalescent COVID-19. J is TRBJ2-1 and V is TRBV3-1 (or the pseudogene TRBV3-2), with TRBD2 matching over 16 bases. The material sequenced was peripheral blood. Here the CDR3 DNA reads TGTGCCAGCAGCCAAGCCCCGGGACTAGCGGGGGGGCCGAGGTACAATGAGCAGTTCTTC. Its translation: CASSQAPGLAGGPRYNEQFF.